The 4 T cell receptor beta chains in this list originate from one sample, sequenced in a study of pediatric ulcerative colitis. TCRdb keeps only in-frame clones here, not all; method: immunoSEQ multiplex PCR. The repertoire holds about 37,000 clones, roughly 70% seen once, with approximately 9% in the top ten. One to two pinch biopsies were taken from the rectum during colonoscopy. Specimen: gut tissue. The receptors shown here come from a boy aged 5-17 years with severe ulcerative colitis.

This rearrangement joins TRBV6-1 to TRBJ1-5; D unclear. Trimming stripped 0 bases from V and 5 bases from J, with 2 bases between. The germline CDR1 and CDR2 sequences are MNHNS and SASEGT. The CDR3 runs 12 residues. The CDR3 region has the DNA TGTGCCAGCAGTGAAGCAGATCAGCCCCAGCATTTT. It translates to CASSEADQPQHF.

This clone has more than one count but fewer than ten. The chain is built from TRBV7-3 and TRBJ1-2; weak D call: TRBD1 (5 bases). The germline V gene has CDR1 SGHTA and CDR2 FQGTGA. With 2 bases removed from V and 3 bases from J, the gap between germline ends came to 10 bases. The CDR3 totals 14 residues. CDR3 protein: CASSLRPGDYGYTF. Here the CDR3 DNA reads TGTGCCAGCAGCTTACGACCGGGGGACTATGGCTACACCTTC.

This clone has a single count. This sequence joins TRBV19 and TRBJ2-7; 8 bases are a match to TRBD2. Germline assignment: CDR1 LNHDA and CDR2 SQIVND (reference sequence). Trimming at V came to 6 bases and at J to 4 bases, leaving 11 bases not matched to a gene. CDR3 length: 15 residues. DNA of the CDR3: TGTGCCAGTAGCCTAACCGGGACTAGTATATACGAGCAGTACTTC. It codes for CASSLTGTSIYEQYF.

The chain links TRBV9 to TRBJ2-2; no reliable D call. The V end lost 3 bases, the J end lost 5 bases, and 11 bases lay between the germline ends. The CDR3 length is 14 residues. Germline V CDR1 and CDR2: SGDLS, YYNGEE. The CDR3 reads CASSGRTDTGELFF. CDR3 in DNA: TGTGCCAGCAGCGGAAGGACCGATACCGGGGAGCTGTTTTTT.